The entry below gives a single T cell receptor (beta chain) sequence along with its context. Trimming shortened V by 4 bases and J by 6 bases, and 26 bases separated the two germline ends. The CDR3 is made up of 18 amino acids. Germline V lookup: CDR1 SGHDT, CDR2 YYEEEE. With 60 Vbeta and 13 Jbeta primers, the PCR was carried out. The assay was immunoSEQ multiplex PCR, and TCRdb's table has in-frame clones only and misses some. In the table there are a few hundred thousand clones, roughly 84% of which are singletons. This record belongs to a study of cytomegalovirus exposure and HLA in healthy donors.

The sequencing sample was made of PBMCs. This clonotype originated in a girl aged 5-17 years in good health and CMV-seronegative. The gene calls are TRBV5-6 and TRBJ2-1; D is possibly TRBD2 (6 bases). This chain's CDR3 is CASSPQRGSFMGGNEQFF. The CDR3 coding sequence is TGTGCCAGCAGCCCTCAACGGGGTAGCTTTATGGGGGGCAATGAGCAGTTCTTC.